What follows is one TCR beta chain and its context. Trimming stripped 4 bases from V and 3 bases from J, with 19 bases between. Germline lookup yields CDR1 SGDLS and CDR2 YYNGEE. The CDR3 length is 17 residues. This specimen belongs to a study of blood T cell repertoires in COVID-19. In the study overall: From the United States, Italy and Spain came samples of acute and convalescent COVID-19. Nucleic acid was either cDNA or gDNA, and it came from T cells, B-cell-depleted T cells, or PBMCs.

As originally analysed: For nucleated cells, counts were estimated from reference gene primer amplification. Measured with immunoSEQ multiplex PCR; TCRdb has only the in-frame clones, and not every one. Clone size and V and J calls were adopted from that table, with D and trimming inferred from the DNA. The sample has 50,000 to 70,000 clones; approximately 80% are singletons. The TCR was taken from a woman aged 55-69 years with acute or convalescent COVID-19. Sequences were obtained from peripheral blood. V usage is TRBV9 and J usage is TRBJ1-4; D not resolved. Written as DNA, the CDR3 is TGTGCCAGCAGCTTCGACGGACTGATGGTACCTAATGAAAAACTGTTTTTT. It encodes CASSFDGLMVPNEKLFF.